This T cell receptor beta chain was identified during a study of blood T cell repertoires in COVID-19. Study summary: COVID-19 samples collected from the United States, Italy and Spain covered acute and convalescent phases. Sources were T cells, B-cell-depleted T cells, or PBMCs; the material itself was cDNA or gDNA.

The authors' processing: Amplification from reference gene primers served as the basis for estimated nucleated cell counts. TCRdb's table, derived via immunoSEQ multiplex PCR, lists solely in-frame clones and lacks some. V and J calls and clone size are copied from that table; D and trimming were computed from the DNA. In the table there are about 100,000 clones, about nine tenths of which are singletons. The CDR3 has 12 residues. CDR1 GTSNPN and CDR2 SVGIG come from the germline V gene (reference sequence). V shed 0 bases and J shed 10 bases, with 12 bases lying between them. The genes are TRBV30 and TRBJ1-2; tentatively, D is TRBD1 (5 bases). This clonotype was obtained from a human donor with active COVID-19. The donor label of this sample is uncertain. Material: peripheral blood. This CDR3 reads CAWSVQWGDYTF. The CDR3 bases are TGTGCCTGGAGTGTACAATGGGGGGACTACACCTTC.